This entry lists 5 T cell receptor beta chains sequenced from one sample in a study of CDR3 diversity in severe acne. TCRdb ran MiXCR on the PCR reads and lists one entry per CDR3 protein. Of 97,000 or so distinct CDR3 sequences listed, roughly half were seen once; the top ten hold roughly 12%. What was sequenced was blood. The receptors were gathered from a male donor with acne.

Details on this clonotype: One end of the junction varies from germline; a read error may be responsible. This chain links TRBV6-6 with TRBJ1-6; D perhaps matches TRBD1 (6 bases). Germline CDR1 MNHNY, CDR2 SVGAGI (reference sequence). CDR3 length: 17 residues. This CDR3 reads CAGSYSSSGASNSPLHF. As DNA, the CDR3 is TGTGCCGGCAGTTACTCGTCGTCGGGGGCATCGAACTCACCCCTCCACTTT.

This chain links TRBV13 with TRBJ2-7; weak D call: TRBD2 (6 bases). The V end was cut by 0 bases, the J end by 3 bases, with 12 bases between. Germline loops: CDR1 PRHDT, CDR2 FYEKMQ (reference sequence). The CDR3 loop spans 15 amino acids. CDR3 region: CASSLGRENFYEQYF. CDR3 DNA sequence: TGTGCCAGCAGCTTAGGCCGGGAGAATTTCTACGAGCAGTACTTC.

This clonotype was counted many times. The chain couples TRBV7-8 to TRBJ2-3; 13 bases line up with TRBD2. The ends lost 2 bases at V and 3 bases at J; junction bases unmatched: 8. Germline CDR1 reads SGHVS; CDR2 reads FQNEAQ. The CDR3 covers 18 residues. The CDR3 here is CASSLFPLAGGPTDTQYF. CDR3 in DNA: TGTGCCAGCAGCTTATTCCCACTAGCGGGAGGGCCAACAGATACGCAGTATTTT.

This sequence joins TRBV27 and TRBJ2-7; no clear D gene. CDR1 and CDR2 (germline): MNHEY, SMNVEV (reference sequence). The V and J ends lost 0 bases and 6 bases respectively, with 15 bases between them. This CDR3 spans 15 amino acids. The CDR3 nucleotides read TGTGCCAGCAGTTTATCGATGGCCGGGTCTCTCGAGCAGTACTTC. It specifies CASSLSMAGSLEQYF.

In this sample, this clonotype turned up many times. In DNA form, the CDR3 reads TGTGCCAGCAGTTTTGGTGACAGGGAATATGGCTACACCTTC. Translated: CASSFGDREYGYTF. The chain couples TRBV28 to TRBJ1-2; TRBD1 matches at 7 bases. The CDR3 covers 14 residues. Germline-derived CDR1 and CDR2 are MDHEN and SYDVKM. Unmatched junction bases numbered 6, after V lost 3 bases and J lost 5 bases.